The rows below give T cell receptor beta chains drawn from one sample of a study of glioma-infiltrating T cells after dendritic cell vaccination. The protocol was immunoSEQ multiplex PCR, while the TCRdb copy is restricted to in-frame clones and leaves out a portion. The profile shows some 100,000 clones, roughly 84% of them singletons. Material: blood, obtained before dendritic cell vaccination. These receptors originate from a human donor with glioblastoma. CDR3s include the opening cysteine and the closing phenylalanine or tryptophan.

V	length	J	CDR3
TRBV5-1	15	TRBJ2-7	CASSLELAGVSEQYF
TRBV27	15	TRBJ2-7	CASSWGLAGGGEQYF
TRBV6-1	13	TRBJ1-1	CASSEAHGSEAFF
TRBV15	18	TRBJ1-5	CATSRDPRQEGANQPQHF
TRBV2	14	TRBJ1-2	CASSAETGYYGYTF
TRBV6-1	13	TRBJ1-2	CASRRGQGGGYTF
TRBV9	14	TRBJ1-1	CASSAGGLLTEAFF
TRBV6-1	15	TRBJ1-4	CASSQRGTKNEKLFF
TRBV18	15	TRBJ2-1	CASSPPSGIYNEQFF
TRBV7-2	16	TRBJ1-1	CASSLDPGSLNTEAFF
TRBV7-6	16	TRBJ2-7	CASSSSHGTGAYEQYF
TRBV6-1	14	TRBJ2-1	CASSELGEDNEQFF
TRBV2	12	TRBJ2-5	CASGQLQETQYF
TRBV6-4	15	TRBJ2-2	CASSAGLADTGELFF
TRBV27	15	TRBJ2-7	CASSYQTGRGYEQYF
TRBV9	14	TRBJ2-5	CASSVGGQQETQYF
TRBV7-6	13	TRBJ1-1	CASSGTPNTEAFF
TRBV2	14	TRBJ1-6	CASRKMTVNSPLHF
TRBV5-1	14	TRBJ1-1	CASSAGQLNTEAFF
TRBV7-9	15	TRBJ2-1	CASSYYSGGAVEQFF
TRBV9	19	TRBJ2-3	CASSPPWGSGGERTDTQYF
TRBV19	16	TRBJ2-1	CASSIISGATYNEQFF
TRBV4-2	18	TRBJ1-2	CASSQDAGAFSPYYGYTF
TRBV7-2	13	TRBJ1-5	CASSLRGYQPQHF
TRBV5-1	15	TRBJ2-3	CASSPTGQTGDTQYF
TRBV2	16	TRBJ1-5	CASSPGGGYSNQPQHF
TRBV5-4	16	TRBJ2-7	CASSPGGRGGGYEQYF
TRBV29-1	17	TRBJ2-5	CSVERLAGEEIQETQYF
TRBV19	14	TRBJ1-2	CASITRATGHGYTF
TRBV5-4	13	TRBJ2-1	CASSLEAIREQFF
TRBV7-9	15	TRBJ1-1	CASSLGMGANTEAFF
TRBV14	13	TRBJ2-1	CASSFVAGNEQFF
TRBV7-9	14	TRBJ1-2	CASSPRGMPYGYTF
TRBV5-5	15	TRBJ1-2	CASSTDRTLTYGYTF
TRBV5-4	16	TRBJ2-7	CASSLGTGGLPGEQYF
TRBV7-2	16	TRBJ2-5	CASSSGLAGPQETQYF
TRBV29-1	15	TRBJ2-3	CSVEKGGGSTDTQYF
TRBV10-2	12	TRBJ1-1	CASRSGGTEAFF
TRBV6-1	16	TRBJ2-1	CASSAPRGGSYNEQFF
TRBV4-1	15	TRBJ2-7	CASSQGSQGGYEQYF
TRBV7-9	15	TRBJ2-5	CASSQGQTVQETQYF
TRBV16	14	TRBJ2-7	CASSQSARAYEQYF
TRBV6-5	14	TRBJ1-1	CASSQGTGGAEAFF
TRBV2	15	TRBJ2-3	CASRPQGVGTDTQYF
TRBV7-9	15	TRBJ1-1	CASSLGLRDGTEAFF
TRBV9	16	TRBJ2-1	CASSRSLVPPYNEQFF
TRBV30	16	TRBJ2-3	CAWSAQWGLGTDTQYF
TRBV19	15	TRBJ1-2	CASSMLEGRGNGYTF
TRBV10-3	15	TRBJ1-1	CAISEVWQENTEAFF
TRBV6-1	17	TRBJ2-2	CASRDLTSGGWTGELFF
TRBV28	11	TRBJ1-1	CATAAGWEAFF
TRBV2	13	TRBJ2-7	CASSPESSYEQYF
TRBV4-2	16	TRBJ1-4	CASSQQPGQGNEKLFF
TRBV5-6	13	TRBJ2-1	CASSSTGGDEQFF
TRBV7-2	15	TRBJ2-5	CASSLTGLAEETQYF
TRBV4-1	16	TRBJ2-1	CASSQPRGGAYNEQFF
TRBV21-1	15	TRBJ2-7	CASSKVPLGEFEQYF